Listed here are 20 T cell receptor beta chains from one sample, sequenced in a study of post-analysis software for immune sequencing data. The study's findings and limits: Patients showed TRBV5-6, TRBV5-1 and TRBV20-1 among five TRBV segments more frequent than in controls.

Researchers reported that TCR beta cDNA libraries carried unique molecular identifiers. Each CDR3 protein is one row after TCRdb ran MiXCR on the PCR reads. This sample has about 430,000 distinct CDR3 sequences; 30% to 45% occur once, and the top ten carry around 8%. Antigens for these TCRs are unknown. Sequencing was carried out using blood. Source of these receptors: a girl aged 2-15 years with multiple sclerosis.

This clonotype was recorded a few times. The rearrangement links TRBV6-6 to TRBJ1-6, with 7 bases lining up with TRBD1. This CDR3 spans 14 amino acids. V gave up 7 bases and J gave up 6 bases; unmatched junction bases: 6. Germline CDR1 and CDR2: MNHNY and SVGAGI (reference sequence). The DNA of the CDR3 is TGTGCCAGCATTGAGACAGGGTTTAATTCACCCCTCCACTTT. Translated, it gives CASIETGFNSPLHF.

The gene calls are TRBV20-1 and TRBJ2-3, with TRBD1 matching 7 bases. Germline lookup yields CDR1 DFQATT and CDR2 SNEGSKA (reference sequence). This CDR3 spans 14 amino acids. Trimming took 3 bases from V and 1 from J; bases not matched to a gene: 4. As DNA, the CDR3 is TGCAGTGCTAGCCGGGACAGACGCACAGATACGCAGTATTTT. It yields the protein CSASRDRRTDTQYF.

This clonotype was counted ten times or more. The V call is TRBV10-3, the J call TRBJ1-1; 8 bases line up with TRBD1. Losses at the gene ends were 4 bases for V and 0 bases for J; bases not matched to a gene: 10. The CDR3 is made up of 17 amino acids. Germline V lookup: CDR1 ENHRY, CDR2 SYGVKD. The CDR3 loop is CAISGGTGGNLNTEAFF. CDR3 sequence (DNA): TGTGCCATCAGTGGGGGGACAGGCGGGAACTTGAACACTGAAGCTTTCTTT.

The chain uses TRBV7-6 and TRBJ2-4; 8 nucleotides align to TRBD2. TRBJ2-7 explains the end of the DNA better; the J call may be wrong. Germline lookup yields CDR1 SGHVS and CDR2 FNYEAQ. CDR3 length: 16 amino acids. CDR3 coding DNA: TGTGCCAGCAGCCCGCAGGGAGGGACTAGAGGCTACGAGCAGTACTTC. It specifies CASSPQGGTRGYEQYF.

This chain uses TRBV20-1 with TRBJ2-6; D possibly corresponds to TRBD1 (5 bases). Germline V CDR1 and CDR2: DFQATT, SNEGSKA (reference sequence). The length of the CDR3 is 15 residues. V was cut by 6 bases and J by 4 bases, with 16 bases left in between. CDR3 loop: CSAPLQGTGANVLTF. The CDR3 nucleotides read TGCAGTGCCCCGCTGCAGGGAACAGGGGCCAACGTCCTGACTTTC.

This chain links TRBV5-1 with TRBJ1-4, with TRBD1 matching 8 bases. The germline gives CDR1 SGHRS, CDR2 YFSETQ. The CDR3 runs 16 residues. J gave up 2 bases and V 4 bases, and 7 bases lay outside the gene matches. The CDR3 sequence is CASSLDRVGTNEKLFF. CDR3 sequence (DNA): TGCGCCAGCAGCCTGGACAGGGTCGGGACTAATGAAAAACTGTTTTTT.

Only a few counts were recorded for this clonotype. The rearrangement links TRBV28 to TRBJ2-1; 10 bases align to TRBD2. V lost 6 bases, J lost 7 bases, and 9 bases stayed unmatched. The germline V gene encodes CDR1 MDHEN and CDR2 SYDVKM. CDR3 length equals 15 residues. The CDR3 loop is CASSANGSGRNEQFF. CDR3 nucleotide sequence: TGTGCCAGCAGCGCTAATGGTAGCGGGAGGAATGAGCAGTTCTTC.

The J gene is TRBJ2-3, the V gene TRBV7-2, with D maybe TRBD2 (5 bases). This CDR3 spans 13 amino acids. Trimming took 6 bases from V and 7 from J, leaving 14 bases between them. Germline values: CDR1 SGHTA, CDR2 FQGNSA. The CDR3 sequence: CASSRSGRYTQYF. CDR3 bases: TGTGCCAGCAGTCGGAGCGGTCGGTATACGCAGTATTTT. The variable domain in full, with the rest retrieved from reference TRBV7-2 and TRBJ2-3, is GAGVSQSPSNKVTEKGKDVELRCDPISGHTALYWYRQSLGQGLEFLIYFQGNSAPDKSGLPSDRFSAERTGGSVSTLTIQRTQQEDSAVYLCASSRSGRYTQYFGPGTRLTVL.

Only a few counts were recorded for this clonotype. This chain uses TRBV7-2 with TRBJ1-2; D not resolved. V shed 5 bases and J shed 8 bases, with 15 bases lying between them. Germline loops: CDR1 SGHTA, CDR2 FQGNSA. There are 13 residues in the CDR3. The CDR3 nucleotides are TGTGCCAGCAGCCCTTCCTCGGGGAACGGCTACACCTTC. Encoded protein: CASSPSSGNGYTF.

Details on this clonotype: Germline and junction disagree at one end, which may indicate a read error. This chain connects TRBV24-1 to TRBJ2-5; a possible D gene is TRBD2 (5 bases). Germline V CDR1 and CDR2: KGHDR, SFDVKD. CDR3 length equals 14 residues. The CDR3 sequence is CATCGGWIQGTQYF. The CDR3 DNA is TGTGCCACCTGCGGCGGGTGGATTCAAGGGACCCAGTACTTC.

CDR3 protein: CASSPGTARGYTF. CDR3 bases: TGTGCCAGCAGTCCCGGGACAGCGCGCGGCTACACCTTC. The V gene is TRBV5-6, the J gene TRBJ1-2, with 7 nucleotides matching TRBD1. Germline CDR1 SGHDT, CDR2 YYEEEE. The CDR3 has 13 amino acids. The ends lost 5 bases at V and 8 bases at J; junction bases unmatched: 9.

This clonotype came up a few times. CDR3 nucleotides: TGCAGCGGGGGGGACAGCTACGAGCAGTACTTC. This translates into CSGGDSYEQYF. V usage is TRBV29-1 and J usage is TRBJ2-7, with a possible D match to TRBD1 (7 bases). V was cut by 7 bases and J by 3 bases, with 10 bases left in between. The CDR3 totals 11 residues. Germline CDR1 reads SQVTM; CDR2 reads ANQGSEA.

This clonotype was found a few times. The chain has TRBV2 and TRBJ2-5, with D possibly matching TRBD2 (5 bases). The CDR3 is 12 amino acids. The ends were cut back, 8 bases at V and 5 bases at J, with 12 bases in the middle. Germline V gene lookup returns CDR1 SNHLY and CDR2 FYNNEI. The CDR3: CASCGLAETQYF. The CDR3 DNA sequence: TGTGCCAGCTGTGGACTCGCTGAGACCCAGTACTTC.

V and J are TRBV4-2 and TRBJ2-4; 8 bases match TRBD2. The end of the DNA is better explained by TRBJ2-7, so the J call may be wrong. Germline V gene data show CDR1 as LGHNA and CDR2 as YNFKEQ. The CDR3 loop spans 14 amino acids. Here the CDR3 DNA reads TGTGCCAGCAGCCAATCGGGAGGGAGTTACGAGCAGTACTTC. Translated: CASSQSGGSYEQYF.

The chain joins TRBV20-1 to TRBJ1-5, with TRBD1 identical over 8 bases. Losses at the gene ends were 3 bases for V and 1 base for J; bases not matched to a gene: 5. The V gene's germline CDR1 is DFQATT and CDR2 SNEGSKA (reference sequence). This CDR3 spans 15 amino acids. The CDR3 sequence is CSASQGARSNQPQHF. CDR3 nucleotide sequence: TGCAGTGCTAGTCAGGGGGCAAGGAGCAATCAGCCCCAGCATTTT.

The V and J genes are TRBV15 and TRBJ2-5; D remains ambiguous. Trimming left V 0 bases short and J 13 bases short, with 9 bases between. CDR1 LNHNV and CDR2 YYDKDF come from the germline V gene (reference sequence). CDR3 length equals 11 residues. The DNA for the CDR3 is TGTGCCACCAGCAGAGACGGTAGTATGTACTTC. Amino acids: CATSRDGSMYF.

The V call is TRBV2, the J call TRBJ2-1; D gene unclear. Germline V CDR1 and CDR2: SNHLY, FYNNEI. V lost 8 bases to trimming and J lost 0 bases, with 29 bases between them. This CDR3 is 20 amino acids long. CDR3 sequence (DNA): TGTGCCAGCGGCAAAACTGGTGGCTTCATCCCTCACTTCTCCTACAATGAGCAGTTCTTC. It specifies CASGKTGGFIPHFSYNEQFF.

The chain uses TRBV14 and TRBJ2-3; D ambiguous. Trimming pared 0 bases from V and 2 bases from J, leaving 12 bases between. The germline V gene encodes CDR1 SGHDN and CDR2 FVKESK. This CDR3 has 16 residues. The CDR3 DNA reads TGTGCCAGCAGCCAAGATATTTGGCCATCCACAGATACGCAGTATTTT. It codes for CASSQDIWPSTDTQYF.

The rearrangement uses TRBV20-1 and TRBJ2-7; perhaps TRBD2 as D (6 bases). V gave up 7 bases and J gave up 2 bases, with 15 bases separating them. Germline V gene sequence: CDR1 DFQATT, CDR2 SNEGSKA (reference sequence). The CDR3 is 13 residues long. CDR3 sequence: CSVLGGPTYEQYF. For the CDR3, the DNA is TGCAGTGTTCTGGGGGGTCCCACCTACGAGCAGTACTTC.

The V and J genes are TRBV3-1 and TRBJ1-2; D is perhaps TRBD1 (6 bases). Germline values: CDR1 LGHDT, CDR2 YNNKEL (reference sequence). The CDR3 sequence is 14 residues long. Trimming stripped 11 bases from V and 6 bases from J, with 22 bases between. As DNA, the CDR3 is TGTGCCGCGAAGGACAGCGTCCGAAGGAATGGCTACACCTTC. Residues: CAAKDSVRRNGYTF.